This TCR beta chain was sequenced for a study of CD8 T cells in Susac syndrome. The V and J ends lost 2 bases and 6 bases, in that order; junction bases with no gene match: 6. The CDR3 loop spans 14 amino acids. Germline values: CDR1 MNHEY, CDR2 SVGEGT. RNA was extracted with the RNeasy kit, and a quantity of 0.5 to 1 ug was reverse transcribed using random hexamers. Across 54 Vbeta and 13 Jbeta, TCR beta CDR3 was amplified with immunoSEQ multiplex PCR. From the immunoSEQ multiplex PCR reads, TCRdb called clonotypes with MiXCR, one entry per CDR3 protein. Of more than 200,000 distinct CDR3 sequences in the sample, approximately 94% were seen once.

Sequenced material: CD4+ T cells from PBMCs. The TCR originated in a human donor with Susac syndrome. This chain links TRBV6-2 or TRBV6-3 with TRBJ1-1, with 7 bases fitting TRBD1. DNA of the CDR3: TGTGCCAGCAGTTACCAGGGGGTGGGTGCTGAAGCTTTCTTT. It translates to CASSYQGVGAEAFF.